This T cell receptor beta chain stems from a study of T-cell memory formation after mild COVID-19. General observations from the study: Contracting CD8+ clones were enriched in EMRA, CD4+ mainly in CM and EM.

This clonotype was seen a few times. The antigen remains undetermined. In TCRdb, the 5' RACE reads were re-called with MiXCR into one record per CDR3 protein. In the table there are 130,000 to 150,000 distinct CDR3 sequences, about 19% of which are singletons. The CDR3 totals 15 residues. The V gene end was trimmed by 7 bases and the J gene end by 7 bases; junction bases not matched to a gene: 9. Germline V gives CDR1 SGHRS, CDR2 YFSETQ. The sequence was obtained from an adult woman who had mild COVID-19 (a few samples of this study predate the infection). Cell type and time point are not known. This chain links TRBV5-1 with TRBJ2-1; 12 nucleotides align to TRBD2. Input material: PBMCs or a T cell subset sorted from them (not recorded which). The CDR3 DNA follows: TGCGCCAGCGCTTCCACCGGGACTAGCGGGAATGAGCAGTTCTTC. Its translation is CASASTGTSGNEQFF. The full variable domain, with the rest looked up from reference TRBV5-1 and TRBJ2-1, is KAGVTQTPRYLIKTRGQQVTLSCSPISGHRSVSWYQQTPGQGLQFLFEYFSETQRNKGNFPGRFSGRQFSNSRSEMNVSTLELGDSALYLCASASTGTSGNEQFFGPGTRLTVL.